The TCR beta chain under discussion was sequenced for a study of beta chain features in type 1 diabetes. Study at large: Healthy donors resembled patients in age, gender and cell yields. Sorted cell examination encompassed roughly 110,000,000 cells across all samples.

Expressed TCRB transcripts were sequenced because the entire RNA isolate underwent reverse transcription. Measured with immunoSEQ multiplex PCR; TCRdb has only the in-frame clones, and not every one. The sample shows around 140,000 clones, approximately 10% of them seen only once. With respect to this clone: Its target is not known.

CD4+ cells of the naive, central memory, regulatory and stem cell-like memory types were sorted via CD45RO/CCR7/CD25/CD127/CD95/CD27. This CDR3 contains 14 residues. Trimming took 6 bases from V and 1 from J, leaving 11 bases between them. In germline, CDR1 is ENHRY, CDR2 SYGVKD. Whole-study findings and limits: The study found moderately but significantly shorter TCRB CDR3s in all four CD4+ subsets of Type 1 diabetes patients.

Specimen: central memory CD4+ T cells from blood. The receptor was derived from a man between 25 and 39 years old with type 1 diabetes. J is TRBJ2-3 and V is TRBV10-3; possible D gene TRBD2, 6 bases. The CDR3 protein is CAIRSSAGTDTQYF. DNA of the CDR3: TGTGCCATCAGGTCTAGCGCCGGCACAGATACGCAGTATTTT.